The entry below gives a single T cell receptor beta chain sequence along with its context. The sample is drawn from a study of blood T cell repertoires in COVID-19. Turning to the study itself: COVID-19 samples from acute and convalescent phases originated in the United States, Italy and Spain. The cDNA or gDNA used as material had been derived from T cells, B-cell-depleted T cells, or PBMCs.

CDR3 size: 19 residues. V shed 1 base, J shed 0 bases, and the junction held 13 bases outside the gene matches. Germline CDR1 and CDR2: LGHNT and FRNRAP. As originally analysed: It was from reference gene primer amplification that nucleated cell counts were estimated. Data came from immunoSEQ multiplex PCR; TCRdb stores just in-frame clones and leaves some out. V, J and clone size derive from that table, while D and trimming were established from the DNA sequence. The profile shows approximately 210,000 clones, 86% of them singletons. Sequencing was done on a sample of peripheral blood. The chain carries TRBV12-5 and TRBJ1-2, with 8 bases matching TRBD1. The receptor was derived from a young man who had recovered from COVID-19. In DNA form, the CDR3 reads TGTGCTAGTGGTTTGGCTGAGGCGACAGGGGCCCCTTCTAACTATGGCTACACCTTC. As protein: CASGLAEATGAPSNYGYTF.